The present TCR beta chain was sequenced within a study of T cell responses to AZD1222 COVID-19 vaccine. Comment on this clone: The antigen remains undetermined.

The data were produced by immunoSEQ multiplex PCR, yet TCRdb's version contains in-frame clones alone and is incomplete. The profile shows 78,000 or so clones, around 80% of them singletons. V was pared by 0 bases and J by 7 bases, with 10 bases between. The CDR3 is 15 amino acids. Germline CDR1 MGHRA, CDR2 YSYEKL. Study-level results: Receipt of two AZD1222 doses was followed by a rise in Spike-specific TCR breadth and depth. Seropositive AZD1222 recipients at baseline numbered only 6 or 7. Clonal diversity may have been underestimated in mostly white British donors. Only after the peak T cell response were repertoires sampled.

The input for sequencing was peripheral blood, taken 28 days after the second AZD1222 dose. This TCR derives from an adult who received the AZD1222 COVID-19 vaccine. V gene TRBV4-1 combines with J gene TRBJ1-6; D gene ambiguous. The DNA for the CDR3 is TGCGCCAGCAGCCAAGATCCGGCGGGGAATTCACCCCTCCACTTT. This translates into CASSQDPAGNSPLHF.